This T cell receptor (beta chain) was recovered during a study of T cell responses to AZD1222 COVID-19 vaccine. Study-wide results and limits: In a largely white British group with more females than males, clonal diversity was possibly underestimated. Every sample of the repertoires postdated the peak T cell response. Seropositive status at baseline applied to only a handful of AZD1222 recipients.

For this clone: What it recognizes is unknown.

This CDR3 is 12 amino acids long. Trimming left V 5 bases short and J 5 bases short, with 10 bases between. From germline, CDR1 is SGHRS and CDR2 YFSETQ. Assay used: immunoSEQ multiplex PCR; TCRdb lists only in-frame clones, some missing. The sample consists of 100,000 or so clones, 85% to 90% of them appearing once. The chain recombines TRBV5-1 with TRBJ1-2; the D is unclear. Here the sequenced sample was peripheral blood, taken on day 0 of AZD1222 vaccination. The sequence came from an adult in good health. Here the CDR3 reads CASSWTGYGYTF. CDR3 in DNA: TGCGCCAGCAGTTGGACGGGGTATGGCTACACCTTC. Filled out from reference TRBV5-1 and TRBJ1-2, the complete variable domain reads KAGVTQTPRYLIKTRGQQVTLSCSPISGHRSVSWYQQTPGQGLQFLFEYFSETQRNKGNFPGRFSGRQFSNSRSEMNVSTLELGDSALYLCASSWTGYGYTFGSGTRLTVV.